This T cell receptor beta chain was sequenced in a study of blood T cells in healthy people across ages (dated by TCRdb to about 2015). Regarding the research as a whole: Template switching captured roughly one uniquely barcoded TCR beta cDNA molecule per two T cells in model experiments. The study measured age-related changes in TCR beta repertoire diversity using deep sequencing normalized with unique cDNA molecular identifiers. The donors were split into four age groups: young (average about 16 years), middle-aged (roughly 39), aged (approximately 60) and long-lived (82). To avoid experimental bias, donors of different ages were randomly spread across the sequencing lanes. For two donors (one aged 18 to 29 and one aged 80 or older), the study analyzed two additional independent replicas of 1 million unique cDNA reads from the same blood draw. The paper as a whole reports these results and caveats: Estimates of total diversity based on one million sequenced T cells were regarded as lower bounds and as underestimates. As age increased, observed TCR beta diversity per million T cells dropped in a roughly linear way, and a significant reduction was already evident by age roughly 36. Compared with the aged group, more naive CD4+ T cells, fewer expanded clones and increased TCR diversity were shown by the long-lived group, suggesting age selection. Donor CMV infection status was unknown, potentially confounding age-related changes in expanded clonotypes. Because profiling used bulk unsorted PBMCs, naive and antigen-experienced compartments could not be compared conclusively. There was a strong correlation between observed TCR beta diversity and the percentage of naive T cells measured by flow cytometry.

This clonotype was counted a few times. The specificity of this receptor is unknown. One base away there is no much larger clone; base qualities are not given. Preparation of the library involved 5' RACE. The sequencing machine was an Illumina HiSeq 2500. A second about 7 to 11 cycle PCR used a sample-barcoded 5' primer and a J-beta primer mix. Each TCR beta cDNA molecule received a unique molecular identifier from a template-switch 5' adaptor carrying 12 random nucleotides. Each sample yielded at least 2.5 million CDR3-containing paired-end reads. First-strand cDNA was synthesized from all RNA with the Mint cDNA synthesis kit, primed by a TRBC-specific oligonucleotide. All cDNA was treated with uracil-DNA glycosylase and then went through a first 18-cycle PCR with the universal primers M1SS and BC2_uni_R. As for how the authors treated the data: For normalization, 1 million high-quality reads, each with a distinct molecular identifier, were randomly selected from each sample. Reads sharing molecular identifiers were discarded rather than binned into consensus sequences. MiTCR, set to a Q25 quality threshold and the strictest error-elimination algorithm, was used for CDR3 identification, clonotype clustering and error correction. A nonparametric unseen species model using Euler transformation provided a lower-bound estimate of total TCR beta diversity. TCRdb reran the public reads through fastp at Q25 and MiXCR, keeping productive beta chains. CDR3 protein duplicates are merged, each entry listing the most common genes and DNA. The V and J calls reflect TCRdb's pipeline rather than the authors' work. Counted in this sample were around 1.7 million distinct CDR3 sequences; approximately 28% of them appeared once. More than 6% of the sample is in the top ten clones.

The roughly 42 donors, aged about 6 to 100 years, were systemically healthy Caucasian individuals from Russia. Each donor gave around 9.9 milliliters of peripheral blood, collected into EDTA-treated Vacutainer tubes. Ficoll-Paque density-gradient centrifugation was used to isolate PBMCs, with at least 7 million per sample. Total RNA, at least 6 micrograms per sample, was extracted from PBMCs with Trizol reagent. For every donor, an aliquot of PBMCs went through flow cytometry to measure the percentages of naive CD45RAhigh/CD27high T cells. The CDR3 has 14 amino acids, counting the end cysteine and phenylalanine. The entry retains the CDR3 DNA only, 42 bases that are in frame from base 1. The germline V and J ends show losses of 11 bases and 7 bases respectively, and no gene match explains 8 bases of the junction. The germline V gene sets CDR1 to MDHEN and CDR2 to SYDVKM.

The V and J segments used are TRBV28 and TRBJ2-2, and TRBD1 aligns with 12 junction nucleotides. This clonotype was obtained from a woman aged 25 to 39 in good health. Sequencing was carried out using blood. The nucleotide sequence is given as TGTGCCGCACGGGACAGGGGGCTTATCGGGGAGCTGTTTTTT. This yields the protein CAARDRGLIGELFF.